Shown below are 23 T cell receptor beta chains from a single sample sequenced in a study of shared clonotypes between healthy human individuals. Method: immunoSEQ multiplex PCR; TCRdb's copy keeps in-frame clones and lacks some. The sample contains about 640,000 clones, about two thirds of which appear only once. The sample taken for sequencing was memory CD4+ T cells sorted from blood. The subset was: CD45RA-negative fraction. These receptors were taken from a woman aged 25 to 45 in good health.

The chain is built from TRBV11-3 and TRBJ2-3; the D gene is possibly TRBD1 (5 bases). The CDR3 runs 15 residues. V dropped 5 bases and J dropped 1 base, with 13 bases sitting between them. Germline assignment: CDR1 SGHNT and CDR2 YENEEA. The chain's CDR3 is CASSPQGFGTDTQYF. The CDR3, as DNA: TGTGCCAGCAGCCCTCAGGGTTTTGGCACAGATACGCAGTATTTT.

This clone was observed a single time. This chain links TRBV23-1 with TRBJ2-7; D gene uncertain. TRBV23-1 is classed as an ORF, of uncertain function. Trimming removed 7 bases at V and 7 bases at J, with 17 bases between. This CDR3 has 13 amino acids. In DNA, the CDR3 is TGCGCCAGCACGCTAGTATGGGTTAGGGAGCAGTACTTC. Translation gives CASTLVWVREQYF.

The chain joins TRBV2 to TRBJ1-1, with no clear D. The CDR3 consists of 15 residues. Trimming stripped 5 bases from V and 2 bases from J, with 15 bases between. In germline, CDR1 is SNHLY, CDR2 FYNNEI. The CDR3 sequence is CASSPTRIPNTEAFF. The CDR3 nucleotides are TGTGCCAGCAGTCCCACGCGGATACCAAACACTGAAGCTTTCTTT.

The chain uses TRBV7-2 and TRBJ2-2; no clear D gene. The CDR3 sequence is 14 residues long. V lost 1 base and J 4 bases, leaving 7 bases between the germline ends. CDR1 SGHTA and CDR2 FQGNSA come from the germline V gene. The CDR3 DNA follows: TGTGCCAGCAGCTTAGTCATCGTCACCGGGGAGCTGTTTTTT. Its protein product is CASSLVIVTGELFF. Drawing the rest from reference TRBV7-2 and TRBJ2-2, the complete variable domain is GAGVSQSPSNKVTEKGKDVELRCDPISGHTALYWYRQSLGQGLEFLIYFQGNSAPDKSGLPSDRFSAERTGGSVSTLTIQRTQQEDSAVYLCASSLVIVTGELFFGEGSRLTVL.

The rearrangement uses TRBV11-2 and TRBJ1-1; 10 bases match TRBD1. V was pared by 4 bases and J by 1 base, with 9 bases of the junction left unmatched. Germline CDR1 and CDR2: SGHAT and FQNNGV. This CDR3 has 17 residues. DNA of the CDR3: TGTGCCAGCAGCTCCCGGGACAGGGGAATATCGAACACTGAAGCTTTCTTT. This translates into CASSSRDRGISNTEAFF.

CDR3: CASSEVVVEQETQYF. The DNA of the CDR3 is TGTGCCAGCAGTGAAGTGGTGGTGGAGCAAGAGACCCAGTACTTC. The chain uses TRBV6-1 and TRBJ2-5, with D hard to call. The CDR3 length is 15 residues. V lost 1 base and J lost 2, with 11 bases in between. Germline CDR1 is MNHNS and CDR2 is SASEGT.

The CDR3 nucleotides are TGTGCCAGCAGTTACTCGCGACAGATGAACACTGAAGCTTTCTTT. Translated: CASSYSRQMNTEAFF. J is TRBJ1-1 and V is TRBV6-5, with a possible D match to TRBD1 (5 bases). The germline CDR1 and CDR2 sequences are MNHEY and SVGAGI. The CDR3 contains 15 residues. Trimming left V 0 bases short and J 0 bases short, with 8 bases between.

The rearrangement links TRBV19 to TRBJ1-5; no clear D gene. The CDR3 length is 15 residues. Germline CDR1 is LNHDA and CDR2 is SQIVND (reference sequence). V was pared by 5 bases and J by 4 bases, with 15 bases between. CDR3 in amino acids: CASSESVVGNQPQHF. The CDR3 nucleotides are TGTGCCAGTAGTGAGAGCGTAGTAGGGAATCAGCCCCAGCATTTT.

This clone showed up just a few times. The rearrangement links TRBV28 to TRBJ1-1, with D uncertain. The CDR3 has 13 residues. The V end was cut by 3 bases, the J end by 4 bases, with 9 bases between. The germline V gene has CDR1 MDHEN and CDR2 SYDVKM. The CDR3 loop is CASSFGQSTEAFF. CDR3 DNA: TGTGCCAGCAGTTTTGGGCAGAGCACTGAAGCTTTCTTT.

The CDR3 bases are TGTGCCAGCAGTACCCGACTAGAGCTGGATACGCAGTATTTT. Protein sequence: CASSTRLELDTQYF. The V call is TRBV27, the J call TRBJ2-3, with TRBD2 as a possible D gene (6 bases). V dropped 5 bases and J dropped 6 bases, with 15 bases sitting between them. CDR1 is MNHEY and CDR2 is SMNVEV in the germline V gene (reference sequence). The CDR3 length is 14 residues.

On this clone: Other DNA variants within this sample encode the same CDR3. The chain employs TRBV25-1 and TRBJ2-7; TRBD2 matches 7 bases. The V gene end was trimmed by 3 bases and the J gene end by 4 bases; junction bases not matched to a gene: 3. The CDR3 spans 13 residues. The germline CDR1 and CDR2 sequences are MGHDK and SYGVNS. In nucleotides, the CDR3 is TGTGCCAGCAGTGACAGGGAGGGGTACGAGCAGTACTTC. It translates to CASSDREGYEQYF.

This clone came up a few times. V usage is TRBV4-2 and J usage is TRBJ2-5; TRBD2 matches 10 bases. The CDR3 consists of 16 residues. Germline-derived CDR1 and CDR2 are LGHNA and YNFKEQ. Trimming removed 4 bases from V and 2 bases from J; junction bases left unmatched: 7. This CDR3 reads CASSPSSGRGQETQYF. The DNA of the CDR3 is TGTGCCAGCAGCCCCTCTAGCGGGAGAGGGCAAGAGACCCAGTACTTC.

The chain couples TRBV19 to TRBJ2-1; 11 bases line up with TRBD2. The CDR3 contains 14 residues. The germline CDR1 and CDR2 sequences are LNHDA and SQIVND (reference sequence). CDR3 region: CASGLAGGYNEQFF. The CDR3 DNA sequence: TGTGCGAGTGGGCTAGCGGGAGGATACAATGAGCAGTTCTTC.

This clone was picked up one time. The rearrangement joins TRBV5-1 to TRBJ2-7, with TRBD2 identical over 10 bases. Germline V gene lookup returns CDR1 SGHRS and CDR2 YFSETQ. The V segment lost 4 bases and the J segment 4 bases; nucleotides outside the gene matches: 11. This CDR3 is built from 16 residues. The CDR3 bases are TGCGCCAGCAGCCCTAGCGGGGGCAGGGGGATATACGAGCAGTACTTC. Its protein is CASSPSGGRGIYEQYF.

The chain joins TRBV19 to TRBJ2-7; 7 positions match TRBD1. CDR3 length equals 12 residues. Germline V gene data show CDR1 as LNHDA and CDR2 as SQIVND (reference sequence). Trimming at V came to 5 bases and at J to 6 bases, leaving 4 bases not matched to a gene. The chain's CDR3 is CASSATGSEQYF. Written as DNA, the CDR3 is TGTGCCAGTAGTGCGACAGGGTCCGAGCAGTACTTC.

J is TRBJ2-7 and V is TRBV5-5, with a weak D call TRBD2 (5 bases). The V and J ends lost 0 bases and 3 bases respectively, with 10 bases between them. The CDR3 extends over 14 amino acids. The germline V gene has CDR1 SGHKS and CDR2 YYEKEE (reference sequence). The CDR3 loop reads CASSLGRGNYEQYF. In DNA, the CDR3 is TGTGCCAGCAGCTTGGGACGAGGGAACTACGAGCAGTACTTC.

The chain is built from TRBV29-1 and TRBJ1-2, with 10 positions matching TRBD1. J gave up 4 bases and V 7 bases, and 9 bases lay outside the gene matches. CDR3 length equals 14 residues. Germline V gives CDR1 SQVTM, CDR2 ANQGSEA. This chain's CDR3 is CSGITGTGAYGYTF. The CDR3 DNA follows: TGCAGCGGTATCACCGGGACAGGGGCCTATGGCTACACCTTC.

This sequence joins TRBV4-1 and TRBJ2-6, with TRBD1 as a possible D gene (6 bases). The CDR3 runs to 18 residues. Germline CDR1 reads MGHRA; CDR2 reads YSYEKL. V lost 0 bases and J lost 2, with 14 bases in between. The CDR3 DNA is TGCGCCAGCAGCCAAGACCCCATACAGGGCCCTGGGGCCAACGTCCTGACTTTC. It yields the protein CASSQDPIQGPGANVLTF.

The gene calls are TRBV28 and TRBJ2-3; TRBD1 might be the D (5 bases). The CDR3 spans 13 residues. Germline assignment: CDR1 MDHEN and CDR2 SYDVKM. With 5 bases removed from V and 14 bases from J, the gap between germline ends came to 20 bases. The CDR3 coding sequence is TGTGCCAGCAGTCTATCGCAGGGCCCTATAACGTATTTT. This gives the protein CASSLSQGPITYF.

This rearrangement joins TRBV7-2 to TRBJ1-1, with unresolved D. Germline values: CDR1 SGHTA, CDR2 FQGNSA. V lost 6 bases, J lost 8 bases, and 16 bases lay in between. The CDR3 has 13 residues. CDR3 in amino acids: CASSLGGSKEAFF. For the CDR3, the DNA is TGTGCCAGCAGTCTAGGCGGCAGCAAAGAAGCTTTCTTT.

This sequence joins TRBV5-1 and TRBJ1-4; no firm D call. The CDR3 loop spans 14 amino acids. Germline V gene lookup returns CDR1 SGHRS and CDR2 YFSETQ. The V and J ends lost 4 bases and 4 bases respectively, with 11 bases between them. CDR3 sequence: CASSPQTGNEKLFF. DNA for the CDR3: TGCGCCAGCAGCCCTCAGACCGGTAATGAAAAACTGTTTTTT.

The CDR3 reads CASSLGVAGGPADTQYF. The CDR3 DNA is TGCGCCAGCAGCCTCGGGGTAGCGGGAGGACCGGCAGATACGCAGTATTTT. The chain employs TRBV5-1 and TRBJ2-3, with 10 positions matching TRBD2. The J segment lost 4 bases and the V segment lost 4 bases, leaving 12 bases of the junction unmatched. Germline CDR1 and CDR2: SGHRS and YFSETQ. The CDR3 runs to 17 residues.

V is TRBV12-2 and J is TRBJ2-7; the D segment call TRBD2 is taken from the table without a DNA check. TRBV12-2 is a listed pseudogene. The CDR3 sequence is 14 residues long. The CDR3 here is CASRPQLAFHEQYF. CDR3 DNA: TGTGCAAGTCGCCCACAACTAGCGTTCCACGAGCAGTACTTC.